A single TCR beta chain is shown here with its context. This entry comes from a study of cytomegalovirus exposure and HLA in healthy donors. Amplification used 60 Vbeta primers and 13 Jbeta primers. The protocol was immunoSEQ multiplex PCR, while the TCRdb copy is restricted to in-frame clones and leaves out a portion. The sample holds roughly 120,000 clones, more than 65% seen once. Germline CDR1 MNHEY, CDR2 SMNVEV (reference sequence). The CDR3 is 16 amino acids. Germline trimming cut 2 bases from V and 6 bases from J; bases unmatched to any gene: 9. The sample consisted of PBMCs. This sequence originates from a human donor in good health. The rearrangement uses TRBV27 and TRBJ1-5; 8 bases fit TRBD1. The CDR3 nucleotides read TGTGCCAGCAGTTTAGGGGCAGACAGGGGTACTCAGCCCCAGCATTTT. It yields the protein CASSLGADRGTQPQHF.